One and the same sample provided the 20 T cell receptor delta chains below, sequenced in a study of γδ T cells in repeated Plasmodium falciparum infection. TCRdb re-called the multiplex PCR reads through CATT. Counted here are 45,000 to 60,000 delta-chain clones, 1.9% occurring once; the ten biggest clones make up around 22%. Gammadelta T cells were flow-sorted from PBMC into Vgamma9/Vdelta2+ and Vdelta2-negative populations for bulk analysis. The sample was gamma-delta T cells from blood. These receptors were taken from a pool of human donors (malaria-infected and uninfected, not separated).

This clone was recorded a few times. The protein held in TCRdb is that of a much larger clone and does not match this DNA's translation at residue 9, likely because of a read error; the protein shown is translated from the DNA. Other DNA sequences of this sample code for an identical CDR3. The rearrangement joins TRDV2 to TRDJ1, with 10 nucleotides matching TRDD3. TCRdb lists no J gene, so it was determined here by aligning the DNA to germline. V was clipped by 4 bases and J by 0 bases; unmatched bases: 7. The CDR3 has 16 residues. Germline V lookup: CDR1 GEAIGNYY, CDR2 EKD. The CDR3 DNA is TGTGCCTGTGATCTCCTGGGGGATAGGTACACCGATAAACTCATCTTT. Protein product: CACDLLGDRYTDKLIF.

By frequency in the sample, this clone is medium-sized (0.01 to 0.1%). Distinct nucleotide sequences in the sample also encode this CDR3. The rearrangement links TRDV3 to TRDJ1; 10 bases align to TRDD3. The germline gives CDR1 TVYSNPD, CDR2 GDNSRS (reference sequence). V lost 4 bases and J lost 0; bases outside the gene matches: 11. The length of the CDR3 is 16 residues. The CDR3 DNA reads TGTGCCTGTGTTTTACTGGGGGATTTGTACACCGATAAACTCATCTTT. It is translated as CACVLLGDLYTDKLIF.

With regard to this clone: The protein held in TCRdb is that of a much larger clone and does not match this DNA's translation at residue 21, likely because of a read error; the protein shown is translated from the DNA. The V gene reported is TRDV3; the J gene is uncalled; the table's D gene call, TRDD3, was not cross checked with the DNA. The germline CDR1 and CDR2 sequences are TVYSNPD and GDNSRS (reference sequence). CDR3 length: 23 residues. The CDR3 here is CAFTGEPPPAYWGIRFLTDKPIF. The DNA of the CDR3 is TGTGCCTTTACCGGGGAGCCTCCTCCCGCTTACTGGGGGATACGCTTTTTAACCGATAAACCCATCTTT.

This clone showed up many times. This DNA's translation and the protein TCRdb lists, from a much larger clone, do not match at residue 11, likely due to a read error; the protein shown is translated from the DNA. The rearrangement links TRDV2 to TRDJ1; the match to TRDD3 covers 11 bases. CDR1 is GEAIGNYY and CDR2 is EKD in the germline V gene. V trimming: 3 bases; J trimming: 3 bases; junction bases outside the gene matches: 8. The CDR3 totals 16 residues. This chain's CDR3 is CACDLLGDRYADKLIF. The CDR3 region has the DNA TGTGCCTGTGACTTACTGGGGGATAGGTACGCCGATAAACTCATCTTT.

On this clone: TCRdb's listed protein matches a much larger clone and diverges from this DNA's translation at residue 5, likely through a read error; the protein shown comes from the DNA. This chain connects TRDV1 to TRDJ1; 8 positions match TRDD3. There are 17 residues in the CDR3. V lost 4 bases and J lost 7; bases outside the gene matches: 17. Per germline, CDR1 TSWWSYY and CDR2 QGS. CDR3 coding DNA: TGTGCTCTTGGGGTACTGAGAATGGACTGGGGGTTCTCTAAACTCATCTTT. It is translated as CALGVLRMDWGFSKLIF.

This clone was found many times. One base separates it from a far larger clone, so it is likely a read error. In the same sample, other DNA sequences code for this CDR3. The genes are TRDV2 and TRDJ2; TRDD3 matches at 9 bases. TCRdb records no J gene; here it was assigned by comparing the DNA to germline. V shed 8 bases, J shed 11 bases, and the junction held 17 bases outside the gene matches. Germline CDR1 and CDR2: GEAIGNYY and EKD. This CDR3 comprises 15 residues. CDR3 DNA: TGTGCCTTTACTGAACTGGGGGAGCCTTCTTCGCAACTCTTCTTT. This encodes CAFTELGEPSSQLFF.

Comment on this clone: A far bigger clonotype differs at one base, so this is likely a read error. Other DNA sequences in this sample translate to the same CDR3. This chain uses TRDV1 with TRDJ1; 12 bases agree with TRDD3. The J gene comes from matching the DNA to germline here; TCRdb lacks it. The trim removed 3 bases at V and 7 bases at J, leaving 24 bases unmatched. The CDR3 loop spans 21 amino acids. Germline loops: CDR1 TSWWSYY, CDR2 QGS. CDR3 nucleotide sequence: TGTGCTCTTGGGGATCCTCTTCTGTCCAGCTGGGGGATACGCGGTCTTGGTAAACTCATCTTT. Residues: CALGDPLLSSWGIRGLGKLIF.

A few counts support this clone. The protein in TCRdb stems from a much larger clone and differs at residue 3 from this DNA's translation, likely a read error; here the protein is translated from the DNA. The chain is built from TRDV1 and TRDJ1; perhaps D is TRDD1 or TRDD3 (5 bases each). As TCRdb names no J gene, one was assigned here on the basis of a DNA match to germline. This CDR3 contains 15 residues. In germline, CDR1 is TSWWSYY, CDR2 QGS. CDR3 amino acids: CAFGEIYVGTDKLIF. CDR3 sequence (DNA): TGTGCTTTTGGGGAAATCTACGTTGGGACCGATAAACTCATCTTT.

Note on this clone: TCRdb's entry gives the protein of a much larger clone, which mismatches this DNA's translation at residue 13, likely from a read error; the protein reported here is translated from the DNA. The J gene is TRDJ1, the V gene TRDV2, with 8 bases lining up with TRDD3. TCRdb records no J gene; here it was assigned by comparing the DNA to germline. The CDR3 is made up of 17 amino acids. Germline CDR1 is GEAIGNYY and CDR2 is EKD. Here the CDR3 DNA reads TGTGCCTGTGACGCGGTGGGGGATGGGGGCTACACCGCTAAACTCATCTTT. This codes for CACDAVGDGGYTAKLIF.

Details on this clone: The TCRdb protein, from a much larger clone, departs from this DNA's translation at residue 15, likely by read error; the protein shown derives from the DNA. The chain recombines TRDV1 with TRDJ2; TRDD3 aligns across 7 bases. TCRdb records no J gene; here it was assigned by comparing the DNA to germline. The length of the CDR3 is 20 residues. The germline V gene has CDR1 TSWWSYY and CDR2 QGS. CDR3 sequence: CALGEPLSAGGFTLIAQLFF. The CDR3 DNA is TGTGCTCTTGGGGAACCCCTGTCGGCTGGGGGTTTCACTTTGATAGCACAACTCTTCTTT.

This clone appeared a few times. The translation of this DNA and the TCRdb protein of a much larger clone differ at residue 10, probably owing to a read error; the protein shown here is translated from the DNA. The chain couples TRDV1 to TRDJ3; 8 bases match TRDD3. TCRdb lists no J gene, so it was determined here by aligning the DNA to germline. Germline assignment: CDR1 TSWWSYY and CDR2 QGS. Trimming at V came to 0 bases and at J to 1 base, leaving 23 bases not matched to a gene. This CDR3 has 25 amino acids. CDR3 sequence (DNA): TGTGCTCTTGGGGAACTACCCGTACGCGCGGGGGATAAAAGGGTTGATTCCTGGGACACCCGACAGATGTTTTTC. It encodes CALGELPVRAGDKRVDSWDTRQMFF.

With regard to this clone: The junction differs from germline at one of its ends, possibly a read error. The chain carries TRDV1 and TRDJ1; D is possibly TRDD3 (6 bases). No J segment appears in TCRdb, so it was assigned here by matching the sequence to germline. Germline CDR1 TSWWSYY, CDR2 QGS. The CDR3 sequence is 14 residues long. Here the CDR3 DNA reads TGCTCTGGGGAATCGTACTGGGACACCGATAAACTCATCTTT. Translation gives CSGESYWDTDKLIF.

Comments on this clone: It is likely a read error: a sequence one base away is far more abundant. The sample has other DNA sequences that encode this CDR3 too. The chain carries TRDV1 and TRDJ1; D is perhaps TRDD2 or TRDD3 (5 bases each). The J gene, absent from TCRdb, was called here by matching the DNA to germline. The CDR3 loop spans 13 amino acids. Germline V gene data show CDR1 as TSWWSYY and CDR2 as QGS. The CDR3 nucleotides are TGTGCCCTTGGGGACCCTTCCACCGATAAACTCATCTTT. Protein sequence: CALGDPSTDKLIF.

This clone was found many times. This likely stems from a read error, as it lies one base from a far larger clone. The J gene is TRDJ1, the V gene TRDV2; D is perhaps TRDD3 (5 bases). This CDR3 has 13 residues. The germline gives CDR1 GEAIGNYY, CDR2 EKD. CDR3 in amino acids: CACDQMGKDKPIF. CDR3 bases: TGTGCCTGTGACCAGATGGGGAAAGATAAACCCATCTTT.

In its sample, this clone was seen many times. V gene TRDV1 combines with J gene TRDJ1; TRDD3 is a possible D gene (6 bases). The J gene, not given by TCRdb, was assigned here from a germline match of the nucleotide sequence. The CDR3 extends over 21 amino acids. Trimming pared 11 bases from V and 0 bases from J, leaving 37 bases between. Germline-derived CDR1 and CDR2 are TSWWSYY and QGS. In DNA, the CDR3 is TGTGCTTTAAAGGGGGGAACGGGGCCTACGTTGGGGGGCATGTACACCGATAAACTCATCTTT. It codes for CALKGGTGPTLGGMYTDKLIF.

This clone was observed a few times. A far larger clone lies a single base away; this is likely a read error. The V gene is TRDV1, the J gene TRDJ1, with TRDD3 matching 7 bases. The J gene was missing in TCRdb and was found by matching the end of the DNA to germline. Germline V CDR1 and CDR2: TSWWSYY, QGS. CDR3 length equals 21 residues. The V segment lost 1 base and the J segment 0 bases; nucleotides outside the gene matches: 20. This CDR3 reads CALGEPTPGGLARIYTDKLIF. CDR3 nucleotide sequence: TGTGCTCTTGGGGAACCGACCCCTGGGGGGTTGGCGAGGATTTACACCGATAAACTCATCTTT.

This clone showed up just a few times. A far larger clone is just one base off, so this is likely a read error. Additional DNA sequences in this sample encode the identical CDR3. For the V gene the call is TRDV3; the J gene has no call. The CDR3 spans 14 residues. The germline V gene encodes CDR1 TVYSNPD and CDR2 GDNSRS (reference sequence). This CDR3 is CAFVVPEHTDKLIF. The CDR3 DNA is TGTGCCTTCGTTGTTCCGGAGCACACCGATAAGCTCATCTTT.

Comment on this clone: TCRdb's listed protein matches a much larger clone and diverges from this DNA's translation at residue 17, likely through a read error; the protein shown comes from the DNA. The chain has TRDV3 and TRDJ1; TRDD3 matches at 11 bases. The CDR3 covers 21 residues. The germline V gene has CDR1 TVYSNPD and CDR2 GDNSRS (reference sequence). CDR3 DNA sequence: TGTGCCTTTGAGACTTGGCCTTCCGCCTATAGTGGGGGATACGTCTCCGAGAAACTCATCTTT. This encodes CAFETWPSAYSGGYVSEKLIF.

This clone was counted only a few times. TCRdb attributes to this sequence the protein of a much larger clone, which differs from the DNA translation at residue 7; a read error is likely, and the protein displayed is translated from the DNA. The chain links TRAV38-2/DV8 to TRDJ1; TRDD3 agrees at 13 bases. TCRdb records no J gene; here it was assigned by comparing the DNA to germline. The CDR3 consists of 20 residues. Trimming took 3 bases from V and 7 from J; bases not matched to a gene: 21. Germline lookup yields CDR1 TSESDYY and CDR2 QEAYKQQN. CDR3 bases: TGTGCTTATAGGAACAAACTTGCGTACTGGGGGATACGGGGCGCCGGTAAACTCATCTTT. Encoded protein: CAYRNKLAYWGIRGAGKLIF.

As for this clone: The protein recorded in TCRdb matches a much larger clone and deviates from this DNA's translation at residue 5, suggesting a read error; the protein here is obtained by translating the DNA. In DNA, the CDR3 is TGTGCTCTTGGGGGACAACTTAACCCTCCGCGTCGGCTGCGGCTCATCTTT. This codes for CALGGQLNPPRRLRLIF. No J gene call was made, and the V gene is TRDV1; the table's D call TRDD3 went unverified against the DNA. The CDR3 extends over 17 amino acids. Germline CDR1 reads TSWWSYY; CDR2 reads QGS.